Listed below are T cell receptor beta chains from one sample, sequenced in a study of OX40 agonist ivuxolimab in advanced cancers. Assay used: immunoSEQ multiplex PCR; TCRdb lists only in-frame clones, some missing. Among around 31,000 clones listed, 75% to 90% were seen once. Source: CD4+ or CD8+ T cells sorted from blood, taken in a trial of the OX40 agonist ivuxolimab. These receptors all come from an adult with an advanced solid tumor such as melanoma, head and neck, liver or kidney cancer. Both conserved end residues are part of each CDR3. D genes are given only for firm matches. Only some rows state a clone size, as once, few, many or a class for expanded clones.

>TRBJ2-1|few|TRBV19|NA
TGTGCCAGTAACCCATCTTACGATAGCGGATACAATGAGCAGTTCTTC
CASNPSYDSGYNEQFF
>TRBJ2-6|once|TRBV19|NA
TGTGCCAGTACCCTCCGGGGGGCCAACGTCCTGACTTTC
CASTLRGANVLTF
>TRBJ2-1|NA|TRBV9|TRBD1
TGTGCCAGCAGCTTAAGACAGGGGGGTACCTACAATGAGCAGTTCTTC
CASSLRQGGTYNEQFF
>TRBJ1-2|NA|TRBV28|TRBD1
TGTGCCAGCAGTCAGACAGGGGTAGGCTATGGCTACACCTTC
CASSQTGVGYGYTF
>TRBJ1-2|NA|TRBV4-1|NA
TGCGCCAGCAGCCAAGGCGTGGGGAATGGCTACACCTTC
CASSQGVGNGYTF
>TRBJ1-5|NA|TRBV28|NA
TGTGCCAGCACATGGGCAGGGAGCAATCAGCCCCAGCATTTT
CASTWAGSNQPQHF
>TRBJ2-2|once|TRBV14|TRBD1
TGTGCCAGCAGCCCCCCGGGACAGGGGGTTTCGGGGGAGCTGTTTTTT
CASSPPGQGVSGELFF
>TRBJ1-1|few|TRBV29-1|NA
TGCAGCGTTCATGTAGGGCATGAAGCTTTCTTT
CSVHVGHEAFF
>TRBJ2-3|NA|TRBV16|TRBD2
TGTGCCAGCAGCCGTAGCGGGAGGGGCACAGATACGCAGTATTTT
CASSRSGRGTDTQYF
>TRBJ2-7|NA|TRBV28|TRBD1
TGTGCCAGCAGTTTAGGGGACAGCTCCTACGAGCAGTACTTC
CASSLGDSSYEQYF
>TRBJ2-7|NA|TRBV18|TRBD1
TGTGCCAGCTCTCCTCCGACAGGGGGATCTTACGAGCAGTACTTC
CASSPPTGGSYEQYF
>TRBJ2-5|NA|TRBV6-6|TRBD1
TGTGCCAGCAGTTACTCGACAGGGGGCTTAGAGACCCAGTACTTC
CASSYSTGGLETQYF